This T cell receptor (beta chain) derives from a study of post-analysis software for immune sequencing data. Study summary: As for disease course, relapsing-remitting, secondary progressive and progressive-relapsing multiple sclerosis were all included. The study's findings and limits: Strong co-clustering by F measure was evident for samples that had been prepared in the same batch.

In the case of this clonotype: As yet, its antigen is unknown.

Unique molecular identifiers tagged the TCR beta cDNA libraries. TCRdb recomputed calls from the PCR reads with MiXCR, one row per CDR3 protein. The sample has about 540,000 distinct CDR3 sequences, approximately 34% seen once. The origin of this receptor is a girl aged 2-17 years with multiple sclerosis. Input material: blood.

The chain's CDR3 is CSVERSEGDRYLKNIQYF. The CDR3 DNA reads TGCAGCGTTGAACGATCCGAGGGGGACAGATATTTAAAAAACATTCAGTACTTC. The chain combines TRBV29-1 with TRBJ2-4, with TRBD1 matching 7 bases. Per the germline V gene, CDR1 is SQVTM and CDR2 is ANQGSEA. The CDR3 contains 18 residues. Trimming removed 2 bases from V and 4 bases from J; junction bases left unmatched: 17. The full variable domain, its missing parts supplied by reference TRBV29-1 and TRBJ2-4, is SAVISQKPSRDICQRGTSLTIQCQVDSQVTMMFWYRQQPGQSLTLIATANQGSEATYESGFVIDKFPISRPNLTFSTLTVSNMSPEDSSIYLCSVERSEGDRYLKNIQYFGAGTRLSVL.